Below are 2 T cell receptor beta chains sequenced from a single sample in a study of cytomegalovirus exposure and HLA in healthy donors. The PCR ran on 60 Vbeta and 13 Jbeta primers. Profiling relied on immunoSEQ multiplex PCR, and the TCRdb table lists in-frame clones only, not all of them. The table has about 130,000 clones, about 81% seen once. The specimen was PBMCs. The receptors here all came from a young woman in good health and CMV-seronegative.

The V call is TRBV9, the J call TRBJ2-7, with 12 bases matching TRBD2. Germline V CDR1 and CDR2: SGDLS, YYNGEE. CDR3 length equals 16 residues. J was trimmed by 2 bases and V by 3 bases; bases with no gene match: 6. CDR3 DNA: TGTGCCAGCAGCGGAACTAGCGGGGGGCCCACCTACGAGCAGTACTTC. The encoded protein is CASSGTSGGPTYEQYF.

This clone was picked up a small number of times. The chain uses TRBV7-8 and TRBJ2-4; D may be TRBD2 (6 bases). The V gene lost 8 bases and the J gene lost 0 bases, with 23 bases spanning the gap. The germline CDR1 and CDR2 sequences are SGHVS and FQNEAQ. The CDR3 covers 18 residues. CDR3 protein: CASPPASVPSLAKNIQYF. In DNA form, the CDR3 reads TGTGCCAGCCCGCCGGCTAGCGTACCCAGTCTAGCCAAAAACATTCAGTACTTC. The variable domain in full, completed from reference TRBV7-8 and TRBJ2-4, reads GAGVSQSPRYKVAKRGQDVALRCDPISGHVSLFWYQQALGQGPEFLTYFQNEAQLDKSGLPSDRFFAERPEGSVSTLKIQRTQQEDSAVYLCASPPASVPSLAKNIQYFGAGTRLSVL.